This T cell receptor beta chain was identified in a study of beta chain features in type 1 diabetes. General observations from the study: Type 1 diabetes patients had VDJ junctions that carried fewer insertions and more deletions.

The investigators reverse transcribed all of the isolated RNA, so they sequenced expressed TCRB transcripts. Only in-frame clones appear in the TCRdb table, and some are missing; sequencing was by immunoSEQ multiplex PCR. This sample carries under 900,000 clones, 15% to 20% of them seen once, and the ten largest clones take around 0.02%. Unmatched junction bases numbered 5, after V lost 4 bases and J lost 2 bases. CDR3 length: 15 amino acids. Germline assignment: CDR1 LGHNA and CDR2 YNFKEQ. Note on this clone: Its specificity is unknown.

This rearrangement joins TRBV4-2 to TRBJ1-1; TRBD1 aligns across 9 bases. Sequencing input: naive CD4+ T cells from blood. The sequence was obtained from a young woman in good health. In DNA form, the CDR3 reads TGTGCCAGCAGCCGACAGGGGGAGGGTAACACTGAAGCTTTCTTT. The encoded protein is CASSRQGEGNTEAFF.